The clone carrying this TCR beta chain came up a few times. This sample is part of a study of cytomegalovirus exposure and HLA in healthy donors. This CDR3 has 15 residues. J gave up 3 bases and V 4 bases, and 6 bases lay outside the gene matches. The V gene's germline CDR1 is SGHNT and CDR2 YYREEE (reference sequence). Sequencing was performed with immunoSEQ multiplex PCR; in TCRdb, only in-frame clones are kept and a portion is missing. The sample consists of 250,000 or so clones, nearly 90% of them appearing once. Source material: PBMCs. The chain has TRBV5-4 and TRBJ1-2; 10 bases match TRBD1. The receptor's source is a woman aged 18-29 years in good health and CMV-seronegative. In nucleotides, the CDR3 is TGTGCCAGCAGCCCCGGACAGGGGGTTGACTATGGCTACACCTTC. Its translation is CASSPGQGVDYGYTF.